The 13 T cell receptor beta chains presented below share a single source sample, sequenced in a study of memory CD4+ T cells and cytomegalovirus serostatus (dated by TCRdb to the late 2010s). Library method: the immunoSEQ multiplex PCR assay. TCRdb carries this immuneACCESS record with in-frame sequences only. Its versions omit some clonotypes, under half of them owing to an unresolved V gene in the studies checked, with the rest unexplained. The sample table shows about 92,000 clones, and 80% are seen once. The top ten clonotypes cover less than 4.5% of the sample. Single viable CD3+CD4+CD8-CD45RO+ cells were sorted as memory CD4+ T cells on a FACSAria II. The sequencing sample was made of memory CD4+ T cells from blood. These receptors were taken from an adult in good health and CMV-seropositive.

This clone was counted only a few times. The genes are TRBV19 and TRBJ1-5; D unclear. Germline V gene sequence: CDR1 LNHDA, CDR2 SQIVND (reference sequence). The CDR3 has 17 residues. V was clipped by 7 bases and J by 2 bases, with 21 bases between them. For the CDR3, the DNA is TGTGCCAGTACCCCTATGCCCAGTTTTAACGGCAATCAGCCCCAGCATTTT. This codes for CASTPMPSFNGNQPQHF.

This sequence joins TRBV6-6 and TRBJ1-2, with D unclear. The CDR3 contains 11 residues. Trimming cost V 2 bases and J 10 bases, with 8 bases left between them. CDR1 and CDR2 (germline): MNHNY, SVGAGI (reference sequence). The CDR3 bases are TGTGCCAGCAGTTACCAGCGGGACTACACCTTC. This gives the protein CASSYQRDYTF.

The J gene is TRBJ2-3, the V gene TRBV4-3, with TRBD2 matching 9 bases. V lost 0 bases, J lost 7 bases, and 11 bases stayed unmatched. Per germline, CDR1 LGHNA and CDR2 YSLEER. This CDR3 is 17 amino acids long. The CDR3 nucleotides are TGCGCCAGCAGCCAAGAAAGGGGCGGGAGGGCCGGGAATACGCAGTATTTT. This codes for CASSQERGGRAGNTQYF.

This CDR3 reads CASREQGALGYTF. The CDR3 coding sequence is TGTGCCAGCAGGGAGCAGGGGGCCCTTGGCTACACCTTC. The chain joins TRBV6-5 to TRBJ1-2; TRBD1 aligns across 8 bases. The CDR3 contains 13 residues. The trim removed 6 bases at V and 7 bases at J, leaving 7 bases unmatched. Germline values: CDR1 MNHEY, CDR2 SVGAGI.

The V and J genes are TRBV7-2 and TRBJ2-7; TRBD2 agrees at 10 bases. Per the germline V gene, CDR1 is SGHTA and CDR2 is FQGNSA. There are 14 residues in the CDR3. With 4 bases clipped from V and 3 bases from J, the junction kept 3 bases outside the gene matches. The CDR3 sequence is CASSSGTSVYEQYF. In DNA form, the CDR3 reads TGTGCCAGCAGCTCGGGGACTAGCGTCTACGAGCAGTACTTC.

The table lists this clone with a count of one. This chain links TRBV10-1 with TRBJ2-5, with D hard to call. V lost 0 bases to trimming and J lost 1 base, with 6 bases between them. Germline V gene sequence: CDR1 WNHNN, CDR2 SYGVQD (reference sequence). This CDR3 is built from 14 residues. CDR3 coding DNA: TGCGCCAGCAGTGAGTCTGTCTCCCAAGAGACCCAGTACTTC. This sequence encodes CASSESVSQETQYF.

The J gene is TRBJ2-7, the V gene TRBV7-9, with a tentative D call TRBD2 (6 bases). V shed 11 bases and J shed 0 bases, with 17 bases lying between them. The CDR3 covers 14 residues. Germline V gives CDR1 SEHNR, CDR2 FQNEAQ (reference sequence). CDR3 loop: CASEDYPGSYEQYF. In nucleotides, the CDR3 is TGTGCCTCAGAGGACTATCCCGGCTCCTACGAGCAGTACTTC. Supplemented by reference TRBV7-9 and TRBJ2-7, the full variable domain reads DTGVSQNPRHKITKRGQNVTFRCDPISEHNRLYWYRQTLGQGPEFLTYFQNEAQLEKSRLLSDRFSAERPKGSFSTLEIQRTEQGDSAMYLCASEDYPGSYEQYFGPGTRLTVT.

The chain recombines TRBV5-4 with TRBJ1-4; TRBD1 matches at 9 bases. CDR3 length: 14 amino acids. Germline V gene sequence: CDR1 SGHNT, CDR2 YYREEE (reference sequence). V shed 2 bases and J 7 bases; nucleotides not matched to a gene: 3. The DNA of the CDR3 is TGTGCCAGCAGCTTACAGGGGGCAGCTGAAAAACTGTTTTTT. Its protein is CASSLQGAAEKLFF.

This clone appeared a single time. This chain uses TRBV20-1 with TRBJ2-1, with D unresolved. CDR1 is DFQATT and CDR2 is SNEGSKA in the germline V gene (reference sequence). CDR3 length: 11 residues. V dropped 1 base and J dropped 7 bases, with 5 bases sitting between them. CDR3 DNA: TGCAGTGCTAGAGTGGGAAATGAGCAGTTCTTC. It specifies CSARVGNEQFF.

The chain joins TRBV28 to TRBJ1-1; tentatively, D is TRBD1 (5 bases). Trimming pared 8 bases from V and 9 bases from J, leaving 22 bases between. Germline V CDR1 and CDR2: MDHEN, SYDVKM. The CDR3 has 14 residues. The CDR3 sequence: CASRTSSGPEKAFF. In DNA, the CDR3 is TGTGCCAGCCGAACCTCTTCAGGGCCCGAGAAAGCTTTCTTT.

V gene TRBV27 combines with J gene TRBJ2-2; no clear D gene. Trimming cost V 3 bases and J 6 bases, with 5 bases left between them. The CDR3 consists of 12 residues. Germline CDR1 MNHEY, CDR2 SMNVEV (reference sequence). This CDR3 reads CASSFLAGELFF. The DNA of the CDR3 is TGTGCCAGCAGTTTCTTAGCCGGGGAGCTGTTTTTT.

The chain recombines TRBV30 with TRBJ2-3; the D is unclear. The V end was cut by 0 bases, the J end by 8 bases, with 9 bases between. The germline CDR1 and CDR2 sequences are GTSNPN and SVGIG (reference sequence). CDR3 length equals 12 residues. CDR3 DNA: TGTGCCTGGAGTGTTAGCCAGACTACGCAGTATTTT. Protein: CAWSVSQTTQYF.

V is TRBV25-1 and J is TRBJ2-1; 8 bases align to TRBD2. V dropped 1 base and J dropped 2; count of bases not matched to a gene: 4. Germline-derived CDR1 and CDR2 are MGHDK and SYGVNS. This CDR3 is 16 amino acids long. CDR3 coding DNA: TGTGCCAGCAGTGAATCCGACGGGAGGGCCTACAATGAGCAGTTCTTC. It specifies CASSESDGRAYNEQFF.